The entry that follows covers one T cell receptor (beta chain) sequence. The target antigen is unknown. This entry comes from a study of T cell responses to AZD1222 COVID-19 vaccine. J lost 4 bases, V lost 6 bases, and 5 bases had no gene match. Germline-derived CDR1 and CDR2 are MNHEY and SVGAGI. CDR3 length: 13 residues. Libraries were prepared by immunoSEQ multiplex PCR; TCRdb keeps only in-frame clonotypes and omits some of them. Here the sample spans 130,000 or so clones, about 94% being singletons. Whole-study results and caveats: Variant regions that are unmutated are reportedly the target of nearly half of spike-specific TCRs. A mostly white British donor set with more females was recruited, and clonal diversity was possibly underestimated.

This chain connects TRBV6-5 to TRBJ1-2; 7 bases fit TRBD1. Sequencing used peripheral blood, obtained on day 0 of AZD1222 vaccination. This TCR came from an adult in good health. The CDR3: CASSGQVTYGYTF. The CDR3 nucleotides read TGTGCCAGCAGCGGACAGGTGACCTATGGCTACACCTTC.